The rows below give T cell receptor beta chains drawn from one sample of a study of shared clonotypes between healthy human individuals. TCRdb's table, derived via immunoSEQ multiplex PCR, lists solely in-frame clones and lacks some. The profile shows about 480,000 clones, 75% to 80% of them singletons. Sample: PBMCs. The receptors here all came from a woman aged 40-49 years in good health. Some clones in this sample may be carry-over from other donors' samples. Each CDR3 is given with its conserved first and last residue. Each record gives: D gene, V gene, clone size, J gene, CDR3 DNA, CDR3 protein. D genes are given only for firm matches. Some rows mark clone size as missing; the rest say once, few, many or name a class of expanded clone.

.,TRBV6-1,few,TRBJ1-5,TGTGCCAGCAGTGTGGGGTATAGCAATCAGCCCCAGCATTTT,CASSVGYSNQPQHF
.,TRBV19,.,TRBJ1-2,TGTGCCAGTAGTCCCAGGCGTTCAGTGGTGACTAACTATGGCTACACCTTC,CASSPRRSVVTNYGYTF
TRBD2,TRBV6-1,.,TRBJ2-1,TGTGCCAGCAGTAACCTAGCGGGATCCTACAATGAGCAGTTCTTC,CASSNLAGSYNEQFF
TRBD1,TRBV7-8,.,TRBJ2-7,TGTGCCAGCAGCTTAGTCCGGGACAGATCCTACGAGCAGTACTTC,CASSLVRDRSYEQYF
TRBD1,TRBV11-2,once,TRBJ1-2,TGTGCCAGCAGCTTAGTTCTGTGGACAGGACGAAACTATGGCTACACCTTC,CASSLVLWTGRNYGYTF
.,TRBV7-9,.,TRBJ1-2,TGTGCCAGCAGCTTGACAGGAGGTGGCTACACCTTC,CASSLTGGGYTF
.,TRBV29-1,.,TRBJ2-1,TGCAGCGTTGCCCCGACATCCTACAATGAGCAGTTCTTC,CSVAPTSYNEQFF
TRBD2,TRBV14,.,TRBJ2-3,TGTGCCAGCAGCCAAGTATTCCTAGCGGACGCTAGCACAGATACGCAGTATTTT,CASSQVFLADASTDTQYF
.,TRBV28,.,TRBJ1-1,TGTGCCAGCAGCTCAGTTTCCCCGAAAGCTTTCTTT,CASSSVSPKAFF
TRBD1,TRBV5-1,.,TRBJ2-3,TGCGCCAGCAGCTTGGCCATAACGACAGGGGGCACAGATACGCAGTATTTT,CASSLAITTGGTDTQYF
.,TRBV18,.,TRBJ2-5,TGTGCCAGTTCCGAATACCAAGAGACCCAGTACTTC,CASSEYQETQYF
.,TRBV6-1,many,TRBJ1-2,TGTGCCAGCAGTAGGGAACGGATCTATGGCTACACCTTC,CASSRERIYGYTF
TRBD2,TRBV30,.,TRBJ2-6,TGTGCCTGGAGTAGGACTAGCGACCGCTCTGGGGCCAACGTCCTGACTTTC,CAWSRTSDRSGANVLTF
.,TRBV7-3,.,TRBJ1-1,TGTGCCAGCAGCCCATCGGCACAGCCGAACACTGAAGCTTTCTTT,CASSPSAQPNTEAFF
.,TRBV10-3,.,TRBJ1-5,TGTGCCATCAGTGGGGGCACCAATCAGCCCCAGCATTTT,CAISGGTNQPQHF
TRBD2,TRBV18,.,TRBJ2-3,TGTGCCAGCGCTGCGGCTAGCGGGTCCACAGATACGCAGTATTTT,CASAAASGSTDTQYF
TRBD2,TRBV5-5,.,TRBJ2-1,TGTGCCAGCAGCTTGTGGACTAGCGGGGTTAGAGAGCAGTTCTTC,CASSLWTSGVREQFF
.,TRBV7-3,.,TRBJ2-2,TGTGCCAGCAGCACCCGTAGCGGACCCGACACCGGGGAGCTGTTTTTT,CASSTRSGPDTGELFF
.,TRBV21-1,.,TRBJ2-7,TGTGCCAGCAGCGCAAGGACCGGGACTAGCGGGAGAGGCTCCTACGAGCAGTACTTC,CASSARTGTSGRGSYEQYF
.,TRBV10-3,.,TRBJ2-3,TGTGCCATCAGTGAAGGACTGAGCACAGATACGCAGTATTTT,CAISEGLSTDTQYF
TRBD2,TRBV6-4,.,TRBJ2-1,TGTGCCAGCAGTGACTCTGCTAGCGGGTTACCCTACGAGCAGTTCTTC,CASSDSASGLPYEQFF
.,TRBV6-1,.,TRBJ1-2,TGTGCCAGCAGTGAAGTGGGGGTCCCCTTCTATGGCTACACCTTC,CASSEVGVPFYGYTF
.,TRBV7-9,.,TRBJ2-1,TGTGCCAGCCCCACCGAAGCCCGGGACTTCAGCTCCTACAATGAGCAGTTCTTC,CASPTEARDFSSYNEQFF
TRBD1,TRBV6-5,.,TRBJ1-6,TGTGCCAGCCACAGGGGCTCGGCTTCACCCCTCCACTTT,CASHRGSASPLHF
.,TRBV2,.,TRBJ2-1,TGTGCCAGCAGTGGGGGCCGGAGCAATGAGCAGTTCTTC,CASSGGRSNEQFF
TRBD2,TRBV4-2,.,TRBJ2-7,TGTGCCAGCAGCCAAGAGAAGACTAGCGGTCCCTACGAGCAGTACTTC,CASSQEKTSGPYEQYF